This entry lists 5 T cell receptor beta chains sequenced from one sample in a study of blood T cell repertoires in COVID-19. Data came from immunoSEQ multiplex PCR; TCRdb stores just in-frame clones and leaves some out. This table holds roughly 70,000 clones, approximately 80% found once. Sequenced material: peripheral blood. These receptors all stem from a man between 65 and 80 years old who had recovered from COVID-19.

This chain connects TRBV18 to TRBJ2-1, with a tentative D call TRBD1 (6 bases). The V and J ends lost 2 bases and 3 bases respectively, with 8 bases between them. Germline assignment: CDR1 KGHSH and CDR2 LQKENI. This CDR3 has 14 amino acids. CDR3 sequence reads: CASSPATGYNEQFF. Written as DNA, the CDR3 is TGTGCCAGCTCACCAGCGACAGGCTACAATGAGCAGTTCTTC. Together with reference TRBV18 and TRBJ2-1, the CDR3 gives the full variable domain: NAGVMQNPRHLVRRRGQEARLRCSPMKGHSHVYWYRQLPEEGLKFMVYLQKENIIDESGMPKERFSAEFPKEGPSILRIQQVVRGDSAAYFCASSPATGYNEQFFGPGTRLTVL.

The J gene is TRBJ2-1, the V gene TRBV6-2 or TRBV6-3; TRBD2 aligns across 15 bases. Germline assignment: CDR1 MNHEY and CDR2 SVGEGT. The CDR3 has 17 residues. After removal of 0 bases from V and 7 bases from J, the junction contained 4 bases not matched to a gene. CDR3 sequence (DNA): TGTGCCAGCAGTTACTCGGCGGGGACTAGCGGGGGGAATGAGCAGTTCTTC. Translating gives CASSYSAGTSGGNEQFF.

The chain links TRBV29-1 to TRBJ2-3; 7 nucleotides agree with TRBD1. V dropped 6 bases and J dropped 3; count of bases not matched to a gene: 9. This CDR3 has 14 amino acids. Germline CDR1 reads SQVTM; CDR2 reads ANQGSEA. The CDR3 region is CSVARGLRTDTQYF. In DNA, the CDR3 is TGCAGCGTCGCCAGGGGGTTAAGGACAGATACGCAGTATTTT.

CDR3 in amino acids: CASRLSGNQPQHF. In DNA, the CDR3 is TGTGCCAGCAGACTCAGCGGCAATCAGCCCCAGCATTTT. This chain links TRBV28 with TRBJ1-5; D not certain. The germline CDR1 and CDR2 sequences are MDHEN and SYDVKM. V gave up 6 bases and J gave up 2 bases, with 8 bases separating them. The CDR3 totals 13 residues.

This clone was observed a few times. This rearrangement joins TRBV3-1 (or the pseudogene TRBV3-2) to TRBJ1-6, with a weak D call TRBD1 (5 bases). Trimming left V 4 bases short and J 7 bases short, with 14 bases between. Germline lookup yields CDR1 LGHDT and CDR2 YNNKEL (reference sequence). This CDR3 is 15 amino acids long. Written as DNA, the CDR3 is TGTGCCAGCAGCCCTCTAGGGGCCCTCAATTCACCCCTCCACTTT. Translated, it gives CASSPLGALNSPLHF.